This T cell receptor beta chain appears in the sequencing data of a study of early T cells in non-severe SARS-CoV-2 infection. MiXCR, applied by TCRdb to the 5' RACE reads, yields one record per CDR3 protein. The sample carries more than 25,000 distinct CDR3 sequences, approximately 4.6% recorded once. This CDR3 contains 13 residues. The germline V gene has CDR1 SQVTM and CDR2 ANQGSEA. Trimming cost V 2 bases and J 2 bases, with 9 bases left between them. This clonotype was seen many times. Its antigen is unknown. Study observations and caveats: VDJdb matching favored anti-spike CD8 responses, missing private and CD4 specificities.

This TCR derives from an adult who was a healthcare worker with PCR-confirmed SARS-CoV-2 infection or an uninfected control (not recorded which). Material: whole blood. The chain links TRBV29-1 to TRBJ2-5, with D uncertain. CDR3 nucleotide sequence: TGCAGCGTTGAACATGATAAACAAGAGACCCAGTACTTC. This translates into CSVEHDKQETQYF.